The 28 T cell receptor beta chains below come from one sample, sequenced in a study of cytomegalovirus exposure and HLA in healthy donors. The assay was immunoSEQ multiplex PCR, and TCRdb's table has in-frame clones only and misses some. The sample includes hundreds of thousands of clones, roughly nine tenths seen only once; the top ten take around 12%. The sequenced material came from PBMCs. These TCRs come from a man between 18 and 35 years old in good health and CMV-seropositive.

The chain joins TRBV5-1 to TRBJ2-1, with TRBD2 matching 12 bases. Germline assignment: CDR1 SGHRS and CDR2 YFSETQ. Germline trimming cut 4 bases from V and 3 bases from J; bases unmatched to any gene: 5. This CDR3 region has 16 residues. The chain's CDR3 is CASSPTSGSDYNEQFF. In DNA, the CDR3 is TGCGCCAGCAGCCCGACTAGCGGGAGTGACTACAATGAGCAGTTCTTC.

The V and J genes are TRBV2 and TRBJ2-1, with a possible D match to TRBD1 (5 bases). Germline CDR1 reads SNHLY; CDR2 reads FYNNEI. Trimming removed 8 bases from V and 2 bases from J, with 10 bases in between. This CDR3 is 13 amino acids long. This CDR3 reads CASSGLTYNEQFF. CDR3 DNA sequence: TGTGCCAGCTCAGGGCTTACCTACAATGAGCAGTTCTTC.

The rearrangement joins TRBV5-1 to TRBJ2-1; 9 nucleotides agree with TRBD2. The junction had 10 bases not matched to a gene; V was cut back by 0 bases and J by 6 bases. CDR3 size: 17 residues. Germline lookup yields CDR1 SGHRS and CDR2 YFSETQ. The CDR3 DNA reads as TGCGCCAGCAGCTTGGGACTAGCGGACAGGCCGGGCAATGAGCAGTTCTTC. Its protein is CASSLGLADRPGNEQFF.

This chain uses TRBV5-1 with TRBJ2-3; D is unclear. Germline loops: CDR1 SGHRS, CDR2 YFSETQ. CDR3 length equals 14 residues. Trimming removed 0 bases at V and 5 bases at J, with 10 bases between. This CDR3 reads CASSLAAMRDTQYF. The CDR3 nucleotides are TGCGCCAGCAGCTTGGCCGCTATGAGAGATACGCAGTATTTT.

This rearrangement joins TRBV29-1 to TRBJ2-5; D uncertain. V lost 4 bases to trimming and J lost 3 bases, with 3 bases between them. The CDR3 consists of 10 residues. Germline V gives CDR1 SQVTM, CDR2 ANQGSEA. In DNA form, the CDR3 reads TGCAGCGTTGGTGAAGAGACCCAGTACTTC. Translated, it gives CSVGEETQYF.

This chain uses TRBV5-1 with TRBJ2-1; perhaps TRBD1 as D (6 bases). The CDR3 is 15 amino acids. Trimming left V 0 bases short and J 7 bases short, with 14 bases between. The V gene's germline CDR1 is SGHRS and CDR2 YFSETQ. CDR3 bases: TGCGCCAGCAGCTTGGATTCCCAGGGGCGGAATGAGCAGTTCTTC. Translation gives CASSLDSQGRNEQFF.

This chain connects TRBV29-1 to TRBJ1-2; D ambiguous. Trimming left V 2 bases short and J 7 bases short, with 8 bases between. This CDR3 comprises 11 residues. Per germline, CDR1 SQVTM and CDR2 ANQGSEA. The CDR3: CSVELPTGYTF. The CDR3 bases are TGCAGCGTTGAACTACCCACTGGCTACACCTTC.

Concerning this clone itself: The junction differs from germline at one of its ends, possibly a read error. The J gene is TRBJ2-3, the V gene TRBV10-3, with 8 bases that match TRBD2. CDR3 length equals 14 residues. CDR1 and CDR2 from the germline V gene are ENHRY and SYGVKD. The DNA for the CDR3 is TGTGCCAGCAGTTACGGTCTAGCGGGAGATACGCAGTATTTT. Translating it yields CASSYGLAGDTQYF.

V is TRBV27 and J is TRBJ2-7; D unclear. Germline CDR1 reads MNHEY; CDR2 reads SMNVEV (reference sequence). V lost 7 bases to trimming and J lost 0 bases, with 13 bases between them. This CDR3 spans 14 amino acids. The CDR3 coding sequence is TGTGCCAGCAAACAATCCGAGGTCTCCTACGAGCAGTACTTC. Translation gives CASKQSEVSYEQYF.

The J gene is TRBJ1-2, the V gene TRBV7-2, with D uncertain. This CDR3 is built from 13 residues. From germline, CDR1 is SGHTA and CDR2 FQGNSA. Trimming removed 6 bases from V and 3 bases from J, with 11 bases in between. For the CDR3, the DNA is TGTGCCAGCAGACTGCTTAGTGACTATGGCTACACCTTC. Translated: CASRLLSDYGYTF.

The CDR3 is CSVQGSGTEAFF. Written as DNA, the CDR3 is TGCAGCGTACAGGGATCGGGCACTGAAGCTTTCTTT. J is TRBJ1-1 and V is TRBV29-1; D is perhaps TRBD1 (6 bases). This CDR3 contains 12 residues. Trimming left V 6 bases short and J 4 bases short, with 12 bases between. Germline lookup yields CDR1 SQVTM and CDR2 ANQGSEA.

The V gene is TRBV6-5, the J gene TRBJ1-2; no firm D call. CDR1 and CDR2 (germline): MNHEY, SVGAGI. The CDR3 sequence is 13 residues long. V was clipped by 0 bases and J by 8 bases, with 10 bases between them. The CDR3 coding sequence is TGTGCCAGCAGTTACTCGCAGTGGGTCGGCTACACCTTC. This codes for CASSYSQWVGYTF.

The chain combines TRBV30 with TRBJ1-4; TRBD1 matches 7 bases. Germline V gives CDR1 GTSNPN, CDR2 SVGIG (reference sequence). CDR3 size: 13 residues. The V and J ends lost 8 bases and 4 bases, in that order; junction bases with no gene match: 7. CDR3 bases: TGTGCCACCTGGACAGGCGTTAATGAAAAACTGTTTTTT. Translated: CATWTGVNEKLFF.

The chain combines TRBV12-5 with TRBJ1-5; the D gene is possibly TRBD1 (5 bases). From germline, CDR1 is LGHNT and CDR2 FRNRAP. Trimming took off 6 bases at V and 3 bases at J, with 9 bases between the two ends. The CDR3 sequence is 13 residues long. The CDR3 sequence: CASGRDLNQPQHF. The CDR3 nucleotides are TGTGCTAGTGGCAGGGACCTCAATCAGCCCCAGCATTTT.

This clone was recorded once. This sequence joins TRBV4-3 and TRBJ1-4; D unclear. This CDR3 comprises 16 residues. Trimming removed 4 bases from V and 0 bases from J, with 12 bases in between. In germline, CDR1 is LGHNA, CDR2 YSLEER. The DNA of the CDR3 is TGCGCCAGCAGCCCAGCCTCAAGTGCAACTAATGAAAAACTGTTTTTT. Translated: CASSPASSATNEKLFF.

The CDR3 DNA reads as TGCGCCAGCAGCTTTGGCAAACCCAAGAACACCGGGGAGCTGTTTTTT. Its protein product is CASSFGKPKNTGELFF. This chain uses TRBV5-1 with TRBJ2-2; no reliable D call. Germline CDR1 reads SGHRS; CDR2 reads YFSETQ. Deletions cut 2 bases from V and 1 base from J, with 12 bases between. This CDR3 is 16 amino acids long.

In this sample, this clone turned up once. The gene calls are TRBV5-1 and TRBJ2-7, with 7 bases matching TRBD1. V lost 2 bases, J lost 7 bases, and 3 bases stayed unmatched. CDR1 and CDR2 (germline): SGHRS, YFSETQ. The CDR3 runs 12 residues. The CDR3 protein is CASSFSRGEQYF. CDR3 nucleotide sequence: TGCGCCAGCAGCTTTTCCAGGGGGGAGCAGTACTTC.

The chain uses TRBV27 and TRBJ2-4; 9 nucleotides line up with TRBD1. The CDR3 covers 21 residues. V gave up 6 bases and J gave up 0 bases; unmatched junction bases: 21. Germline V CDR1 and CDR2: MNHEY, SMNVEV (reference sequence). This chain's CDR3 is CASSLPGVGQGDPLAKNIQYF. DNA for the CDR3: TGTGCCAGCAGCCTCCCTGGGGTGGGACAGGGTGATCCCCTAGCCAAAAACATTCAGTACTTC.

The V gene is TRBV4-1, the J gene TRBJ2-3; 8 bases map to TRBD1. This CDR3 comprises 16 residues. Germline-derived CDR1 and CDR2 are MGHRA and YSYEKL. Trimming took 4 bases from V and 2 from J; bases not matched to a gene: 8. CDR3 protein: CASSPLGQEFTDTQYF. In DNA, the CDR3 is TGCGCCAGCAGCCCCCTGGGACAGGAGTTCACAGATACGCAGTATTTT.

This sequence joins TRBV7-9 and TRBJ2-7; perhaps TRBD2 as D (5 bases). V shed 5 bases and J shed 2 bases, with 13 bases lying between them. Germline V CDR1 and CDR2: SEHNR, FQNEAQ (reference sequence). The CDR3 loop spans 14 amino acids. In nucleotides, the CDR3 is TGTGCCAGCAGCCCAGTCGGGAACCCCTACGAGCAGTACTTC. This codes for CASSPVGNPYEQYF.

The chain is built from TRBV4-2 and TRBJ2-7, with 8 bases that match TRBD2. CDR3 length: 15 residues. Looked up from germline, CDR1 is LGHNA and CDR2 is YNFKEQ. V shed 0 bases, J shed 7 bases, and the junction held 8 bases outside the gene matches. The CDR3 DNA reads TGTGCCAGCAGCCAAGAGATCGGGGCTAGCGGGGAGCAGTACTTC. This codes for CASSQEIGASGEQYF.

V and J are TRBV5-1 and TRBJ2-2; D remains unclear. The CDR3 covers 16 residues. Germline CDR1 is SGHRS and CDR2 is YFSETQ. V lost 1 base to trimming and J lost 0 bases, with 10 bases between them. CDR3 loop: CASSLLEGPNTGELFF. The CDR3 DNA is TGCGCCAGCAGCTTGCTTGAAGGTCCGAACACCGGGGAGCTGTTTTTT. Filled out from reference TRBV5-1 and TRBJ2-2, the complete variable domain reads KAGVTQTPRYLIKTRGQQVTLSCSPISGHRSVSWYQQTPGQGLQFLFEYFSETQRNKGNFPGRFSGRQFSNSRSEMNVSTLELGDSALYLCASSLLEGPNTGELFFGEGSRLTVL.

The CDR3 sequence is CASTDRYEGYTF. The DNA of the CDR3 is TGTGCCAGCACCGACAGGTATGAAGGCTACACCTTC. The chain couples TRBV6-6 to TRBJ1-2; D might be TRBD1 (6 bases). CDR1 and CDR2 from the germline V gene are MNHNY and SVGAGI (reference sequence). This CDR3 region has 12 residues. The V end lost 7 bases, the J end lost 8 bases, and 14 bases lay between the germline ends.

This chain links TRBV11-2 with TRBJ2-7; D may match TRBD1 or TRBD2 (5 bases each). The germline V gene has CDR1 SGHAT and CDR2 FQNNGV. V lost 0 bases and J 6 bases, leaving 12 bases between the germline ends. The CDR3 runs 14 residues. CDR3 loop: CASSLEAGSPEQYF. The CDR3 nucleotides read TGTGCCAGCAGCTTAGAGGCAGGGAGTCCCGAGCAGTACTTC.

The V and J genes are TRBV5-1 and TRBJ1-1; 8 bases are a match to TRBD1. V lost 4 bases and J lost 0; bases outside the gene matches: 5. Germline lookup yields CDR1 SGHRS and CDR2 YFSETQ. This CDR3 spans 15 amino acids. The CDR3: CASSEQGGLNTEAFF. The DNA of the CDR3 is TGCGCCAGCAGCGAACAGGGGGGCCTGAACACTGAAGCTTTCTTT.

The genes are TRBV7-2 and TRBJ2-6; tentatively, D is TRBD1 or TRBD2 (5 bases each). The germline CDR1 and CDR2 sequences are SGHTA and FQGNSA. This CDR3 region has 14 residues. Between the trimmed V and J ends, which lost 5 bases and 1 base, there was a span of 6 bases. CDR3: CASSEGSGANVLTF. DNA of the CDR3: TGTGCCAGCAGCGAGGGGTCTGGGGCCAACGTCCTGACTTTC. The whole variable domain, filled in from reference TRBV7-2 and TRBJ2-6, reads GAGVSQSPSNKVTEKGKDVELRCDPISGHTALYWYRQSLGQGLEFLIYFQGNSAPDKSGLPSDRFSAERTGGSVSTLTIQRTQQEDSAVYLCASSEGSGANVLTFGAGSRLTVL.

This CDR3 reads CASSVASGDTQYF. In DNA form, the CDR3 reads TGTGCCAGCAGCGTAGCTTCCGGAGATACGCAGTATTTT. The chain is built from TRBV9 and TRBJ2-3; D not resolved. The CDR3 is 13 residues long. Germline V lookup: CDR1 SGDLS, CDR2 YYNGEE. The V and J ends lost 0 bases and 5 bases respectively, with 7 bases between them.

This sequence joins TRBV5-6 and TRBJ1-5; D might be TRBD1 (5 bases). The ends were cut back, 3 bases at V and 6 bases at J, with 13 bases in the middle. The CDR3 is 14 residues long. CDR1 and CDR2 (germline): SGHDT, YYEEEE. The CDR3 DNA sequence: TGTGCCAGCAGCTGGGGCGGGGGGAGTCAGCCCCAGCATTTT. Protein: CASSWGGGSQPQHF.